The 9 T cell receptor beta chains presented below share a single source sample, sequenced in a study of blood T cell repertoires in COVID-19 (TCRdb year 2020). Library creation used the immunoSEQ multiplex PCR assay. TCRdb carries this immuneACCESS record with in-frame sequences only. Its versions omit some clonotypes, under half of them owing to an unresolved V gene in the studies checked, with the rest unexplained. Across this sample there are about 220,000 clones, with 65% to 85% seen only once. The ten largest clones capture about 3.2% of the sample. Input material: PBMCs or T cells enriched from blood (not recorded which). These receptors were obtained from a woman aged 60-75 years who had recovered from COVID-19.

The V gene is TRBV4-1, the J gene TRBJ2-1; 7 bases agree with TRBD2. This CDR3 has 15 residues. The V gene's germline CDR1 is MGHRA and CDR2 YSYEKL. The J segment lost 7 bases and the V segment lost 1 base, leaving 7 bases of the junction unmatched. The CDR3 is CASSQVLSSGNEQFF. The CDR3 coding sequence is TGCGCCAGCAGCCAAGTCTTGTCTAGCGGTAATGAGCAGTTCTTC.

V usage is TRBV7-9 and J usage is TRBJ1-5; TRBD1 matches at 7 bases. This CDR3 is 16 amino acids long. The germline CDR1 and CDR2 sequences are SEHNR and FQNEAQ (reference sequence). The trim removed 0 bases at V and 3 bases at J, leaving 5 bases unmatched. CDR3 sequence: CASSLALTGNNQPQHF. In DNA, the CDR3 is TGTGCCAGCAGCTTAGCGCTGACAGGGAACAATCAGCCCCAGCATTTT. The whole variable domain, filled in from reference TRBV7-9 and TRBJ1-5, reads DTGVSQNPRHKITKRGQNVTFRCDPISEHNRLYWYRQTLGQGPEFLTYFQNEAQLEKSRLLSDRFSAERPKGSFSTLEIQRTEQGDSAMYLCASSLALTGNNQPQHFGDGTRLSIL.

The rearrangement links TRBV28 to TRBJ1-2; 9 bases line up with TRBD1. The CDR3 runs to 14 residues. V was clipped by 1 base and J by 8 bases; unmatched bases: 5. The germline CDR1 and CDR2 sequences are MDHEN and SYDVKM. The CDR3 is CASSLSQGARGYTF. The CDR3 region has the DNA TGTGCCAGCAGTTTATCACAGGGGGCTAGGGGCTACACCTTC.

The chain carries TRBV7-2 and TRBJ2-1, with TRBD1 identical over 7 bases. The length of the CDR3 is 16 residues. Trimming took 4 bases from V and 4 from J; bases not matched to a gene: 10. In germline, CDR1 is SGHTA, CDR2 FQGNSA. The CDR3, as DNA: TGTGCCAGCAGCTCCCGGACAGGACACGCATACAATGAGCAGTTCTTC. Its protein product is CASSSRTGHAYNEQFF.

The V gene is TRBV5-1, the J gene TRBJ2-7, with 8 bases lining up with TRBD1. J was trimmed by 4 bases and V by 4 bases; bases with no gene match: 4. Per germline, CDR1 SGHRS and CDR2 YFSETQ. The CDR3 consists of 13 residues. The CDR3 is CASSTGGKYEQYF. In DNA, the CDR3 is TGCGCCAGCAGCACAGGGGGGAAATACGAGCAGTACTTC.

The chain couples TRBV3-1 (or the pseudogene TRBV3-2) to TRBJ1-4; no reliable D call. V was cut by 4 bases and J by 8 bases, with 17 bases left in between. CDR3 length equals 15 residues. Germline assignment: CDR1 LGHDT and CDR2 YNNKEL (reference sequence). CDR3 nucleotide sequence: TGTGCCAGCAGCCTAAGGCGAGGCATGAACGAAAAACTGTTTTTT. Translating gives CASSLRRGMNEKLFF.

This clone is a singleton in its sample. The CDR3: CATSGPNTGELFF. The DNA for the CDR3 is TGTGCCACTAGCGGACCGAACACCGGGGAGCTGTTTTTT. This sequence joins TRBV28 and TRBJ2-2, with TRBD2 identical over 7 bases. The CDR3 loop spans 13 amino acids. J lost 0 bases, V lost 10 bases, and 2 bases had no gene match. The germline V gene has CDR1 MDHEN and CDR2 SYDVKM. Combining the CDR3 with reference TRBV28 and TRBJ2-2 gives the whole variable domain DVKVTQSSRYLVKRTGEKVFLECVQDMDHENMFWYRQDPGLGLRLIYFSYDVKMKEKGDIPEGYSVSREKKERFSLILESASTNQTSMYLCATSGPNTGELFFGEGSRLTVL.

The CDR3 DNA sequence: TGTGCCAGTAGTATCCAGTCCCCCGGGAACACCATATATTTT. Amino acids: CASSIQSPGNTIYF. The chain employs TRBV19 and TRBJ1-3; D gene uncertain. The V end was cut by 3 bases, the J end by 7 bases, with 13 bases between. Germline CDR1 is LNHDA and CDR2 is SQIVND (reference sequence). The CDR3 spans 14 residues.

Here the CDR3 reads CASSQGVSHSGRDEQYF. The CDR3 nucleotides read TGTGCCAGCAGCCAAGGAGTGAGCCATTCAGGGAGGGACGAGCAGTACTTC. The chain uses TRBV4-2 and TRBJ2-7; TRBD2 agrees at 7 bases. The CDR3 loop spans 17 amino acids. J gave up 5 bases and V 1 base, and 14 bases lay outside the gene matches. Germline V CDR1 and CDR2: LGHNA, YNFKEQ.